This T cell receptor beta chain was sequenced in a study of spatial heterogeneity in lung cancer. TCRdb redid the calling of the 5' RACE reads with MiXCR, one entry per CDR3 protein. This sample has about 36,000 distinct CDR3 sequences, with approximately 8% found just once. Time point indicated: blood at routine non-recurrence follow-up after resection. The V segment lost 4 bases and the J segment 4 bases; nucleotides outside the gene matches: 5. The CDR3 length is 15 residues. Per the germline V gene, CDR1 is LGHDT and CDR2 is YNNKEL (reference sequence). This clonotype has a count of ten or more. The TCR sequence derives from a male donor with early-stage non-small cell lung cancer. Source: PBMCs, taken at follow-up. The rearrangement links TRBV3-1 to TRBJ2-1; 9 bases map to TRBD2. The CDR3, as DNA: TGTGCCAGCAGCCCTGCAGCGGGGGGTTACAATGAGCAGTTCTTC. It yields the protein CASSPAAGGYNEQFF.